Shown below are 31 T cell receptor beta chains from a single sample sequenced in a study of T cell responses to AZD1222 COVID-19 vaccine (dated by TCRdb to the early 2020s). Library prep was done by the immunoSEQ multiplex PCR assay. TCRdb took this table from immuneACCESS and kept in-frame rearrangements with V and J called. Such tables lack part of the clones; where checked against another copy, unresolved V genes explain under half of the gap, and the rest is unexplained. The sample table lists about 130,000 clones, roughly 90% of them with a count of one. In total, the top ten clones hold roughly 1.5% of the sample. In light of the paper, this sample's time point label describes: baseline before first vaccination. The input for sequencing was peripheral blood, taken on day 0 of AZD1222 vaccination. These receptors originate from an adult in good health.

V and J are TRBV7-2 and TRBJ2-3, with a tentative D call TRBD1 (6 bases). Germline V gene data show CDR1 as SGHTA and CDR2 as FQGNSA. This CDR3 comprises 14 residues. The ends were cut back, 5 bases at V and 1 base at J, with 10 bases in the middle. The CDR3 DNA is TGTGCCAGCAGCCAAAGGACAGGCACAGATACGCAGTATTTT. This encodes CASSQRTGTDTQYF.

Here the CDR3 DNA reads TGTGCCAGTAGTCTTGGGGGTACGAATTCACCCCTCCACTTT. Translation: CASSLGGTNSPLHF. The chain uses TRBV19 and TRBJ1-6; possible D gene TRBD1, 5 bases. The CDR3 consists of 14 residues. V was clipped by 5 bases and J by 7 bases, with 12 bases between them. Per germline, CDR1 LNHDA and CDR2 SQIVND (reference sequence).

The rearrangement joins TRBV18 to TRBJ2-5; D is uncertain. V lost 6 bases and J lost 4, with 9 bases in between. Germline assignment: CDR1 KGHSH and CDR2 LQKENI. The CDR3 has 12 amino acids. CDR3 nucleotides: TGTGCCAGCTCCGACTCTCGAGAGACCCAGTACTTC. Its translation is CASSDSRETQYF.

The chain joins TRBV9 to TRBJ2-2, with D perhaps TRBD1 or TRBD2 (6 bases each). CDR1 and CDR2 (germline): SGDLS, YYNGEE. V lost 1 base and J 5 bases, leaving 15 bases between the germline ends. CDR3 length: 16 amino acids. CDR3 protein: CASSVTVQGGTGELFF. The DNA of the CDR3 is TGTGCCAGCAGCGTAACGGTGCAAGGGGGGACCGGGGAGCTGTTTTTT. Drawing the rest from reference TRBV9 and TRBJ2-2, the complete variable domain is DSGVTQTPKHLITATGQRVTLRCSPRSGDLSVYWYQQSLDQGLQFLIQYYNGEERAKGNILERFSAQQFPDLHSELNLSSLELGDSALYFCASSVTVQGGTGELFFGEGSRLTVL.

The J gene is TRBJ1-2, the V gene TRBV7-2; D is ambiguous. The germline V gene encodes CDR1 SGHTA and CDR2 FQGNSA. Trimming removed 2 bases at V and 4 bases at J, with 11 bases between. The CDR3 sequence is 14 residues long. CDR3 coding DNA: TGTGCCAGCAGCTTACCCCCGTTGGGCTATGGCTACACCTTC. Amino acid sequence: CASSLPPLGYGYTF. The full variable domain, with the rest looked up from reference TRBV7-2 and TRBJ1-2, is GAGVSQSPSNKVTEKGKDVELRCDPISGHTALYWYRQSLGQGLEFLIYFQGNSAPDKSGLPSDRFSAERTGGSVSTLTIQRTQQEDSAVYLCASSLPPLGYGYTFGSGTRLTVV.

The chain couples TRBV9 to TRBJ2-3; D not certain. This CDR3 spans 13 amino acids. V gave up 0 bases and J gave up 6 bases, with 8 bases separating them. Germline CDR1 is SGDLS and CDR2 is YYNGEE. The CDR3 bases are TGTGCCAGCAGCGTAGCCCTACTGGATACGCAGTATTTT. Translated: CASSVALLDTQYF.

The chain combines TRBV19 with TRBJ2-7; 9 nucleotides agree with TRBD1. This CDR3 has 15 residues. J gave up 0 bases and V 7 bases, and 7 bases lay outside the gene matches. Germline loops: CDR1 LNHDA, CDR2 SQIVND (reference sequence). CDR3 loop: CASKKETGGSYEQYF. The CDR3 DNA follows: TGTGCCAGTAAAAAGGAGACAGGGGGCTCCTACGAGCAGTACTTC.

The V gene is TRBV30, the J gene TRBJ1-5; 10 positions match TRBD1. Germline values: CDR1 GTSNPN, CDR2 SVGIG (reference sequence). The trim removed 5 bases at V and 4 bases at J, leaving 5 bases unmatched. This CDR3 has 14 residues. CDR3 in DNA: TGTGCCTGGTCCCCGGGACAGGGGAATCAGCCCCAGCATTTT. Amino acids: CAWSPGQGNQPQHF.

V is TRBV27 and J is TRBJ2-5; the D gene is possibly TRBD1 (7 bases). Trimming removed 6 bases at V and 3 bases at J, with 14 bases between. This CDR3 contains 14 residues. Germline lookup yields CDR1 MNHEY and CDR2 SMNVEV (reference sequence). CDR3 bases: TGTGCCAGCAGCCCGGAGGGGGCCAAAGAGACCCAGTACTTC. This sequence encodes CASSPEGAKETQYF.

This rearrangement joins TRBV6-5 to TRBJ2-3; a weak D match, TRBD1 (6 bases). The germline gives CDR1 MNHEY, CDR2 SVGAGI. This CDR3 spans 14 amino acids. Between the trimmed V and J ends, which lost 7 bases and 6 bases, there was a span of 17 bases. CDR3 in amino acids: CASTPRGPRDTQYF. For the CDR3, the DNA is TGTGCCAGCACCCCCAGGGGCCCCCGTGATACGCAGTATTTT.

The genes are TRBV19 and TRBJ2-7, with D possibly matching TRBD1 (6 bases). V was shortened by 5 bases and J by 1 base, with 15 bases between the two germline ends. Germline values: CDR1 LNHDA, CDR2 SQIVND (reference sequence). The CDR3 extends over 15 amino acids. As DNA, the CDR3 is TGTGCCAGTAGTCCGCGTCCGGACAGTTCCTACGAGCAGTACTTC. It encodes CASSPRPDSSYEQYF. Using reference TRBV19 and TRBJ2-7 for the parts outside the CDR3, the full variable domain is DGGITQSPKYLFRKEGQNVTLSCEQNLNHDAMYWYRQDPGQGLRLIYYSQIVNDFQKGDIAEGYSVSREKKESFPLTVTSAQKNPTAFYLCASSPRPDSSYEQYFGPGTRLTVT.

This clone occurred a few times. The CDR3 spells CASSVGRGSNQPQHF. The CDR3 nucleotides are TGTGCCAGTAGCGTGGGAAGGGGTAGTAATCAGCCCCAGCATTTT. The gene calls are TRBV19 and TRBJ1-5; D is perhaps TRBD1 (5 bases). Trimming removed 6 bases at V and 4 bases at J, with 16 bases between. CDR1 and CDR2 (germline): LNHDA, SQIVND (reference sequence). The CDR3 spans 15 residues.

The table lists this clone with a count of one. The CDR3 DNA sequence: TGTGCCAGCAGCAAAAGCAGGGTTGGTTACGAGCAGTACTTC. Its translation: CASSKSRVGYEQYF. The chain combines TRBV2 with TRBJ2-7; a weak D match, TRBD1 (5 bases). Germline assignment: CDR1 SNHLY and CDR2 FYNNEI. The germline V and J ends were trimmed by 6 bases and 4 bases, with 16 bases remaining between them. The CDR3 runs 14 residues.

The rearrangement joins TRBV5-1 to TRBJ1-1; D is uncertain. CDR1 and CDR2 (germline): SGHRS, YFSETQ. The CDR3 consists of 11 residues. Trimming removed 5 bases at V and 3 bases at J, with 5 bases between. The CDR3 region is CASRDHTEAFF. In nucleotides, the CDR3 is TGCGCCAGCAGGGATCACACTGAAGCTTTCTTT.

This clone has only a few counts. The chain carries TRBV5-1 and TRBJ2-7; D perhaps matches TRBD1 (6 bases). Trimming took 1 base from V and 0 from J, leaving 8 bases between them. The germline gives CDR1 SGHRS, CDR2 YFSETQ. The CDR3 is 14 residues long. The CDR3 reads CASSLRDNSYEQYF. The DNA of the CDR3 is TGCGCCAGCAGCTTGCGGGACAACTCCTACGAGCAGTACTTC.

This chain uses TRBV5-4 with TRBJ1-5, with 8 bases identical to TRBD1. V shed 2 bases and J 4 bases; nucleotides not matched to a gene: 5. Germline assignment: CDR1 SGHNT and CDR2 YYREEE (reference sequence). The CDR3 is 15 amino acids. The CDR3 nucleotides read TGTGCCAGCAGCTTAGGACAGGGCTCAAATCAGCCCCAGCATTTT. This codes for CASSLGQGSNQPQHF.

The chain recombines TRBV18 with TRBJ1-2; maybe TRBD1 (5 bases). The CDR3 is 13 amino acids. V was pared by 2 bases and J by 8 bases, with 12 bases between. Germline V gene sequence: CDR1 KGHSH, CDR2 LQKENI. The CDR3 is CASSPDGDGGYTF. The CDR3 DNA reads as TGTGCCAGCTCACCAGATGGGGACGGGGGCTACACCTTC.

CDR3 DNA: TGTGCCAGCAGTGTGGAGGGGGCTCTCTACGAGCAGTACTTC. Its protein product is CASSVEGALYEQYF. The chain uses TRBV2 and TRBJ2-7, with a weak D call TRBD1 (7 bases). The germline CDR1 and CDR2 sequences are SNHLY and FYNNEI. The CDR3 is made up of 14 amino acids. V was clipped by 4 bases and J by 3 bases, with 13 bases between them.

The rearrangement joins TRBV5-1 to TRBJ1-2; D is uncertain. The V gene's germline CDR1 is SGHRS and CDR2 YFSETQ. There are 14 residues in the CDR3. Trimming cost V 2 bases and J 4 bases, with 12 bases left between them. CDR3 protein: CASSFGTGIYGYTF. The CDR3 nucleotides are TGCGCCAGCAGCTTCGGAACGGGGATCTATGGCTACACCTTC. The variable domain in full, completed from reference TRBV5-1 and TRBJ1-2, reads KAGVTQTPRYLIKTRGQQVTLSCSPISGHRSVSWYQQTPGQGLQFLFEYFSETQRNKGNFPGRFSGRQFSNSRSEMNVSTLELGDSALYLCASSFGTGIYGYTFGSGTRLTVV.

V and J are TRBV6-5 and TRBJ2-2; either TRBD1 or TRBD2 may fit D (6 bases each). This CDR3 contains 16 residues. Germline loops: CDR1 MNHEY, CDR2 SVGAGI. V lost 0 bases to trimming and J lost 4 bases, with 12 bases between them. CDR3 in DNA: TGTGCCAGCAGTTACTCTCGGGGGCGGGGCACCGGGGAGCTGTTTTTT. Translating it yields CASSYSRGRGTGELFF.

The chain combines TRBV19 with TRBJ1-5; TRBD1 might be the D (5 bases). Germline V gives CDR1 LNHDA, CDR2 SQIVND (reference sequence). V was pared by 6 bases and J by 9 bases, with 27 bases between. This CDR3 comprises 17 residues. DNA of the CDR3: TGTGCCAGTAGACCTGACTCGGGCAGGACCTTCGGGGGGCCCCAGCATTTT. Translating it yields CASRPDSGRTFGGPQHF.

The chain links TRBV27 to TRBJ1-5; D may be TRBD1 (5 bases). Looked up from germline, CDR1 is MNHEY and CDR2 is SMNVEV (reference sequence). The length of the CDR3 is 13 residues. Trimming cost V 2 bases and J 6 bases, with 8 bases left between them. This CDR3 is CASSLGGPQPQHF. CDR3 DNA: TGTGCCAGCAGTTTAGGGGGACCTCAGCCCCAGCATTTT.

The rearrangement joins TRBV7-3 to TRBJ2-1, with D perhaps TRBD1 or TRBD2 (5 bases each). With 3 bases removed from V and 4 bases from J, the gap between germline ends came to 16 bases. The germline V gene has CDR1 SGHTA and CDR2 FQGTGA. The CDR3 sequence is 16 residues long. The CDR3 is CASSFGDDKSYNEQFF. The CDR3 DNA sequence: TGTGCCAGCAGCTTCGGGGACGACAAATCTTACAATGAGCAGTTCTTC.

In nucleotides, the CDR3 is TGCGCCAGCAGCACGGCTGGTGCAGATTATAATTCACCCCTCCACTTT. Translated: CASSTAGADYNSPLHF. This sequence joins TRBV5-1 and TRBJ1-6; D call uncertain. The CDR3 covers 16 residues. Germline V gene lookup returns CDR1 SGHRS and CDR2 YFSETQ. Trimming took 4 bases from V and 4 from J, leaving 15 bases between them.

The CDR3 here is CAWSDWSGAETQYF. DNA of the CDR3: TGTGCCTGGAGTGACTGGAGCGGGGCAGAGACCCAGTACTTC. This chain uses TRBV30 with TRBJ2-5; 7 bases match TRBD2. The CDR3 covers 14 residues. Germline lookup yields CDR1 GTSNPN and CDR2 SVGIG (reference sequence). The ends lost 1 base at V and 4 bases at J; junction bases unmatched: 6.

The chain links TRBV5-1 to TRBJ2-7; TRBD2 might be the D (6 bases). Germline V gene data show CDR1 as SGHRS and CDR2 as YFSETQ. The V end was cut by 4 bases, the J end by 5 bases, with 16 bases between. This CDR3 region has 14 residues. CDR3 coding DNA: TGCGCCAGCAGCAACCAAGGATCGGGAGACGAGCAGTACTTC. Its protein product is CASSNQGSGDEQYF.

The rearrangement uses TRBV3-1 (or the pseudogene TRBV3-2) and TRBJ2-2, with D perhaps matching TRBD2 (5 bases). The CDR3 extends over 14 amino acids. The germline V and J ends were trimmed by 3 bases and 9 bases, with 14 bases remaining between them. Germline assignment: CDR1 LGHDT and CDR2 YNNKEL (reference sequence). The CDR3, as DNA: TGTGCCAGCAGCCAGGACTCCTCCGGGCGGGAGCTGTTTTTT. Translation: CASSQDSSGRELFF.

This rearrangement joins TRBV28 to TRBJ1-2; D gene ambiguous. The germline V and J ends were trimmed by 6 bases and 6 bases, with 8 bases remaining between them. Germline CDR1 is MDHEN and CDR2 is SYDVKM. The length of the CDR3 is 11 residues. The DNA of the CDR3 is TGTGCCAGCAGCCGTTCTGATGGCTACACCTTC. This codes for CASSRSDGYTF.

The chain links TRBV5-1 to TRBJ2-7, with D unresolved. Per the germline V gene, CDR1 is SGHRS and CDR2 is YFSETQ. The V and J ends lost 0 bases and 2 bases respectively, with 3 bases between them. This CDR3 comprises 12 residues. The CDR3 spells CASSLGAYEQYF. In DNA form, the CDR3 reads TGCGCCAGCAGCTTGGGGGCCTACGAGCAGTACTTC.

This clone was observed once. This chain joins TRBV6-2 or TRBV6-3 and TRBJ2-3; D possibly corresponds to TRBD2 (6 bases). The CDR3 contains 15 residues. Germline values: CDR1 MNHEY, CDR2 SVGEGT. The V gene lost 6 bases and the J gene lost 0 bases, with 13 bases spanning the gap. The CDR3 is CASSRGLSSTDTQYF. CDR3 bases: TGTGCCAGCAGCCGGGGACTTTCTAGCACAGATACGCAGTATTTT.

V gene TRBV5-4 combines with J gene TRBJ1-1; weak D call: TRBD1 (5 bases). The CDR3 sequence is 15 residues long. Trimming stripped 2 bases from V and 1 base from J, with 12 bases between. The germline V gene has CDR1 SGHNT and CDR2 YYREEE (reference sequence). The CDR3 is CASSFQAGSNTEAFF. CDR3 DNA sequence: TGTGCCAGCAGCTTTCAGGCAGGGTCGAACACTGAAGCTTTCTTT.